The entry below describes one T cell receptor (beta chain). No antigen is known for it. CDR3 length equals 14 residues. Clones were sequenced by immunoSEQ multiplex PCR, and TCRdb holds only the in-frame ones, with some missing. The profile shows about 110,000 clones, 80% to 95% of them singletons. This specimen belongs to a study of T cell repertoires and HLA-DP antigens. The wider study: Alloreactive CD4+ T cells targeted HLA-DP on transduced HeLa. Average DNA input: around 220 ng for CD137+CD4+ sorts, about 1,300 ng pre-culture. Two male donors and one female donor spanned ages 18-to-29 through 60-to-69.

V and J are TRBV1 and TRBJ2-4; TRBD2, the D gene given by the table, was not confirmed from the DNA. TRBV1 is a known pseudogene. The sample was CD4+ T cells from PBMCs. This TCR was sampled from a woman aged 18-35 years in good health and CMV-seronegative. The CDR3 is CTSPLPGAKNIQYF. CDR3 DNA: TGCACCAGCCCCCTCCCGGGGGCCAAAAACATTCAGTACTTC.